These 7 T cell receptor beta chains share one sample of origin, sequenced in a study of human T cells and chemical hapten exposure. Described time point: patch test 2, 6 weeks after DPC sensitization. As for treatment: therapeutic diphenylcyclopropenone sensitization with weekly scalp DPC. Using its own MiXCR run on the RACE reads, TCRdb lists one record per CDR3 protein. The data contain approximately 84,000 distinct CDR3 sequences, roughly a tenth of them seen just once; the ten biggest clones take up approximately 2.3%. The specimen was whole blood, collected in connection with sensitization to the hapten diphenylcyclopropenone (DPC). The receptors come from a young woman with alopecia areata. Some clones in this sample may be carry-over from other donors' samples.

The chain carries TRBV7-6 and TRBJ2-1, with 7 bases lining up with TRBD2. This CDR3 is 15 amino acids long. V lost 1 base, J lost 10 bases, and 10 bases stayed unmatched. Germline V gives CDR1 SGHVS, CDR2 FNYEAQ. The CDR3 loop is CASSLGSGLGGEQFF. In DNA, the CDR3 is TGTGCCAGCAGCTTAGGGTCCGGACTAGGCGGCGAGCAGTTCTTC.

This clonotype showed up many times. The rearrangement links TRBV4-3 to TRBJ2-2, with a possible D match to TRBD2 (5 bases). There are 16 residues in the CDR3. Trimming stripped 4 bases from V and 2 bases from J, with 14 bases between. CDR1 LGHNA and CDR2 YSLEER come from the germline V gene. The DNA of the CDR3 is TGCGCCAGCAGCCCGCTGGTTCGGGGAAACACCGGGGAGCTGTTTTTT. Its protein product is CASSPLVRGNTGELFF.

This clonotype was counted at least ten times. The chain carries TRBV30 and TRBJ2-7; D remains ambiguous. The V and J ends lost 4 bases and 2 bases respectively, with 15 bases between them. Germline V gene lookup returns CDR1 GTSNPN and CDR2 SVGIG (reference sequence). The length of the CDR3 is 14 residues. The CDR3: CAWISRTQTYEQYF. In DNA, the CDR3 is TGTGCCTGGATATCCCGGACCCAAACCTACGAGCAGTACTTC.

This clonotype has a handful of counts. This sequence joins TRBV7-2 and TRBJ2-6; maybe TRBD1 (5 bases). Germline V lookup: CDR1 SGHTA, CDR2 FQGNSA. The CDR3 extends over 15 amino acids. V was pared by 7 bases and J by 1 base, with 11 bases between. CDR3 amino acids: CASTRQGSGANVLTF. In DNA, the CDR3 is TGTGCCAGCACGCGTCAGGGATCTGGGGCCAACGTCCTGACTTTC.

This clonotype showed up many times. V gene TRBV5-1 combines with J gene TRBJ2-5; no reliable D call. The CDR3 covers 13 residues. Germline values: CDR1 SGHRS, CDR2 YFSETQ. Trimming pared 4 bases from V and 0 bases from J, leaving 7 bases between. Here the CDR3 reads CASSGTNQETQYF. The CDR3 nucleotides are TGCGCCAGCAGCGGCACTAACCAAGAGACCCAGTACTTC.

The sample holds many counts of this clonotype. The DNA of the CDR3 is TGTGCCAGCGGGGGGATCGTGAACATTCAGTACTTC. Translated, it gives CASGGIVNIQYF. The V gene is TRBV28, the J gene TRBJ2-4; D perhaps matches TRBD2 (6 bases). The CDR3 is 12 residues long. Deletions cut 8 bases from V and 7 bases from J, with 12 bases between. Per the germline V gene, CDR1 is MDHEN and CDR2 is SYDVKM.

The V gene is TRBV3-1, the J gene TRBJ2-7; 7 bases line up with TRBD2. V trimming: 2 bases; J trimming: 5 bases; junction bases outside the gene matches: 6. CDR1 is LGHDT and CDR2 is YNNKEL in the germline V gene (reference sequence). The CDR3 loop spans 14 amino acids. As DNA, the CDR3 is TGTGCCAGCAGCCAAACGGTCGGGGGGAACGAGCAGTACTTC. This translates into CASSQTVGGNEQYF.